These 26 T cell receptor beta chains came from one sample sequenced in a study of shared clonotypes between healthy human individuals (dated by TCRdb to the early 2020s). Preparation of the library involved the immunoSEQ multiplex PCR assay. TCRdb re-hosts the immuneACCESS table, in-frame sequences only. Its copies lack some clones; in the studies checked, an unresolved V gene accounts for under half of them, and the cause for the rest is not known. The sample table shows around 2.3 million clones, and more than 90% are seen once. More than 0.1% of the sample rests with the top ten. The sequenced sample consisted of naive CD4+ T cells sorted from blood. The meaning of the sample's cell subset or site label: CD45RA+ positively selected. These receptors were collected from a man younger than 35 in good health.

This rearrangement joins TRBV7-9 to TRBJ1-2; the match to TRBD1 covers 9 bases. CDR3 size: 13 residues. Trimming cost V 5 bases and J 7 bases; bases outside gene matches: 5. Looked up from germline, CDR1 is SEHNR and CDR2 is FQNEAQ (reference sequence). Written as DNA, the CDR3 is TGTGCCAGCAGCAAACAGGGGGCATCTGGCTACACCTTC. Residues: CASSKQGASGYTF.

V gene TRBV10-3 combines with J gene TRBJ1-2; D not resolved. Trimming left V 3 bases short and J 4 bases short, with 15 bases between. The CDR3 loop spans 15 amino acids. Germline loops: CDR1 ENHRY, CDR2 SYGVKD. In DNA form, the CDR3 reads TGTGCCATCAGTGATCAACGGGTTTTGGGCTATGGCTACACCTTC. Encoded protein: CAISDQRVLGYGYTF.

This clone was found once. The rearrangement joins TRBV19 to TRBJ2-2; D is unclear. The CDR3 is made up of 13 amino acids. Trimming took 3 bases from V and 4 from J, leaving 6 bases between them. Germline V gene sequence: CDR1 LNHDA, CDR2 SQIVND (reference sequence). DNA of the CDR3: TGTGCCAGTAGTATTACTCCCACCGGGGAGCTGTTTTTT. The encoded protein is CASSITPTGELFF. The full variable domain, in which reference TRBV19 and TRBJ2-2 provide the parts outside the CDR3, is DGGITQSPKYLFRKEGQNVTLSCEQNLNHDAMYWYRQDPGQGLRLIYYSQIVNDFQKGDIAEGYSVSREKKESFPLTVTSAQKNPTAFYLCASSITPTGELFFGEGSRLTVL.

The chain combines TRBV6-5 with TRBJ1-6; D is possibly TRBD1 (6 bases). From germline, CDR1 is MNHEY and CDR2 SVGAGI. V lost 7 bases, J lost 5 bases, and 9 bases lay in between. The CDR3 runs 13 residues. In DNA form, the CDR3 reads TGTGCCAGCAACCAGGGGAATAATTCACCCCTCCACTTT. It codes for CASNQGNNSPLHF.

This clone has just one count. The chain links TRBV4-1 to TRBJ1-4; no reliable D call. The germline gives CDR1 MGHRA, CDR2 YSYEKL. V was pared by 2 bases and J by 0 bases, with 7 bases between. The CDR3 runs to 15 residues. The CDR3 DNA sequence: TGCGCCAGCAGCCAATTTGCCACAACTAATGAAAAACTGTTTTTT. Its translation is CASSQFATTNEKLFF.

This chain links TRBV18 with TRBJ2-3; 11 bases are shared with TRBD2. Germline V gene sequence: CDR1 KGHSH, CDR2 LQKENI. V lost 3 bases and J lost 11; bases outside the gene matches: 13. The CDR3 contains 16 residues. CDR3 sequence (DNA): TGTGCCAGCTCACCTCCTTCTAGCGGGAGGCATTGGGGGCAGTATTTT. As protein: CASSPPSSGRHWGQYF. The whole variable domain, remainder taken from reference TRBV18 and TRBJ2-3, is NAGVMQNPRHLVRRRGQEARLRCSPMKGHSHVYWYRQLPEEGLKFMVYLQKENIIDESGMPKERFSAEFPKEGPSILRIQQVVRGDSAAYFCASSPPSSGRHWGQYFGPGTRLTVL.

The chain uses TRBV18 and TRBJ1-2; D is unresolved. Looked up from germline, CDR1 is KGHSH and CDR2 is LQKENI. This CDR3 comprises 14 residues. The V end lost 4 bases, the J end lost 6 bases, and 15 bases lay between the germline ends. The CDR3 here is CASSRSAWSDGYTF. The DNA of the CDR3 is TGTGCCAGCTCACGCTCGGCTTGGTCGGATGGCTACACCTTC.

The J gene is TRBJ1-6, the V gene TRBV4-1, with no clear D. V gave up 1 base and J gave up 8 bases, with 12 bases separating them. The CDR3 is 15 residues long. Germline lookup yields CDR1 MGHRA and CDR2 YSYEKL. DNA of the CDR3: TGCGCCAGCAGCCAAGGCCCGGACCGTTATTCACCCCTCCACTTT. This gives the protein CASSQGPDRYSPLHF.

The chain joins TRBV30 to TRBJ2-1; D unclear. Germline values: CDR1 GTSNPN, CDR2 SVGIG (reference sequence). The CDR3 contains 12 residues. Trimming shortened V by 0 bases and J by 6 bases, and 6 bases separated the two germline ends. CDR3 amino acids: CAWSVPANEQFF. The CDR3, as DNA: TGTGCCTGGAGTGTACCAGCCAATGAGCAGTTCTTC.

This clone has just one count. The chain is built from TRBV30 and TRBJ2-1; D is unresolved. Per the germline V gene, CDR1 is GTSNPN and CDR2 is SVGIG (reference sequence). With 0 bases removed from V and 9 bases from J, the gap between germline ends came to 6 bases. The CDR3 contains 11 residues. CDR3 bases: TGTGCCTGGAGTGTAGACCCTGAGCAGTTCTTC. Translation: CAWSVDPEQFF.

This clone occurred once. This rearrangement joins TRBV5-1 to TRBJ2-3; the D is unclear. The CDR3 totals 14 residues. V lost 0 bases, J lost 2 bases, and 7 bases lay in between. Germline lookup yields CDR1 SGHRS and CDR2 YFSETQ. DNA of the CDR3: TGCGCCAGCAGCTTGGCTTCCTACACAGATACGCAGTATTTT. Protein product: CASSLASYTDTQYF.

The V and J genes are TRBV11-2 and TRBJ2-5, with TRBD2 identical over 9 bases. The trim removed 1 base at V and 1 base at J, leaving 10 bases unmatched. Germline V CDR1 and CDR2: SGHAT, FQNNGV. This CDR3 has 18 residues. For the CDR3, the DNA is TGTGCCAGCAGCTTAGGGGGGGCTGGCGGGAGGGGCCAAGAGACCCAGTACTTC. Translation: CASSLGGAGGRGQETQYF. Full variable domain (rest looked up from reference TRBV11-2 and TRBJ2-5): EAGVAQSPRYKIIEKRQSVAFWCNPISGHATLYWYQQILGQGPKLLIQFQNNGVVDDSQLPKDRFSAERLKGVDSTLKIQPAKLEDSAVYLCASSLGGAGGRGQETQYFGPGTRLLVL.

Regarding this clone: The same CDR3 arises from other DNA sequences in this sample as well. The J gene is TRBJ1-2, the V gene TRBV28; 9 bases fit TRBD1. Germline trimming cut 4 bases from V and 2 bases from J; bases unmatched to any gene: 5. The CDR3 sequence is 15 residues long. CDR1 and CDR2 from the germline V gene are MDHEN and SYDVKM. The CDR3: CASSSPGTGNYGYTF. The CDR3 DNA is TGTGCCAGCAGTTCCCCGGGGACAGGGAACTATGGCTACACCTTC.

The chain recombines TRBV4-1 with TRBJ2-7, with TRBD2 identical over 14 bases. The CDR3 runs 20 residues. The V and J ends lost 4 bases and 0 bases, in that order; junction bases with no gene match: 14. Per germline, CDR1 MGHRA and CDR2 YSYEKL. The CDR3 protein is CASSLFLGLAGARNSYEQYF. The CDR3 DNA reads as TGCGCCAGCAGCCTCTTCCTGGGACTAGCGGGGGCCCGGAACTCCTACGAGCAGTACTTC.

The chain carries TRBV25-1 and TRBJ2-7, with TRBD2 matching over 13 bases. Trimming removed 2 bases from V and 5 bases from J; junction bases left unmatched: 3. The germline V gene has CDR1 MGHDK and CDR2 SYGVNS. The CDR3 length is 15 residues. CDR3 region: CASSETSGRVDEQYF. The CDR3 nucleotides read TGTGCCAGCAGTGAAACTAGCGGGAGGGTAGACGAGCAGTACTTC.

The rearrangement joins TRBV5-6 to TRBJ2-7, with 14 bases lining up with TRBD2. CDR1 and CDR2 from the germline V gene are SGHDT and YYEEEE. The V segment lost 4 bases and the J segment 4 bases; nucleotides outside the gene matches: 7. CDR3 length: 16 amino acids. The CDR3 reads CASSPRGTSGRYEQYF. For the CDR3, the DNA is TGTGCCAGCAGCCCCCGGGGGACTAGCGGGAGATACGAGCAGTACTTC. The full variable domain, its missing parts supplied by reference TRBV5-6 and TRBJ2-7, is DAGVTQSPTHLIKTRGQQVTLRCSPKSGHDTVSWYQQALGQGPQFIFQYYEEEERQRGNFPDRFSGHQFPNYSSELNVNALLLGDSALYLCASSPRGTSGRYEQYFGPGTRLTVT.

This CDR3 is CASSLDGANYGYTF. The CDR3 nucleotides read TGTGCCAGCAGCTTAGACGGAGCTAACTATGGCTACACCTTC. This rearrangement joins TRBV7-9 to TRBJ1-2, with D unresolved. Trimming removed 1 base from V and 0 bases from J, with 6 bases in between. Germline CDR1 reads SEHNR; CDR2 reads FQNEAQ (reference sequence). This CDR3 region has 14 residues.

Details on this clone: The identical CDR3 is also encoded by other nucleotide sequences in the sample. This chain joins TRBV19 and TRBJ1-5, with 7 positions matching TRBD1. CDR3 length: 14 residues. J gave up 2 bases and V 5 bases, and 3 bases lay outside the gene matches. From germline, CDR1 is LNHDA and CDR2 SQIVND (reference sequence). The CDR3 region has the DNA TGTGCCAGTAGTGGTCAGGGGGGCAATCAGCCCCAGCATTTT. It encodes CASSGQGGNQPQHF.

This clone was recorded only once. The V and J genes are TRBV27 and TRBJ2-7; 13 nucleotides align to TRBD2. Germline V CDR1 and CDR2: MNHEY, SMNVEV (reference sequence). The V gene end was trimmed by 8 bases and the J gene end by 2 bases; junction bases not matched to a gene: 6. The CDR3 totals 15 residues. The CDR3: CASRSGTSGAYEQYF. The CDR3 nucleotides are TGTGCCAGCCGATCTGGGACTAGCGGGGCCTACGAGCAGTACTTC.

V gene TRBV29-1 combines with J gene TRBJ2-6, with 8 bases identical to TRBD1. Germline lookup yields CDR1 SQVTM and CDR2 ANQGSEA. This CDR3 is 17 amino acids long. V shed 4 bases, J shed 2 bases, and the junction held 10 bases outside the gene matches. CDR3 sequence: CSVVSRQGAAGANVLTF. CDR3 DNA sequence: TGCAGCGTTGTTTCTCGGCAGGGGGCTGCTGGGGCCAACGTCCTGACTTTC.

This rearrangement joins TRBV15 to TRBJ2-1; 9 bases agree with TRBD2. The trim removed 2 bases at V and 3 bases at J, leaving 8 bases unmatched. Germline CDR1 LNHNV, CDR2 YYDKDF (reference sequence). The CDR3 covers 17 residues. The CDR3 loop is CATSRWTSADNYNEQFF. The CDR3 coding sequence is TGTGCCACCAGCAGATGGACTAGCGCTGACAACTACAATGAGCAGTTCTTC.

As regards this clone: One end of the junction varies from germline; a read error may be responsible. This chain uses TRBV7-9 with TRBJ2-3; 10 bases align to TRBD1. This CDR3 contains 19 residues. Germline V CDR1 and CDR2: SEHNR, FQNEAQ (reference sequence). CDR3 bases: TGTGCCAGCAGCCCTGACAGGGGGCGCTTAGTTTACCCCACATATACGCAGTATTTT. Protein: CASSPDRGRLVYPTYTQYF.

The rearrangement joins TRBV4-3 to TRBJ1-5; D not certain. This CDR3 is built from 14 residues. Germline CDR1 reads LGHNA; CDR2 reads YSLEER. V was cut by 0 bases and J by 7 bases, with 10 bases left in between. The CDR3 region is CASSQDVGQQPQHF. The CDR3 nucleotides are TGCGCCAGCAGCCAAGATGTTGGGCAGCAGCCCCAGCATTTT.

V usage is TRBV30 and J usage is TRBJ1-2; a weak D match, TRBD1 (5 bases). CDR1 is GTSNPN, CDR2 SVGIG, per germline (reference sequence). This CDR3 has 16 amino acids. The V and J ends lost 2 bases and 3 bases respectively, with 19 bases between them. CDR3 amino acids: CAWSRPLRGRDYGYTF. The CDR3 region has the DNA TGTGCCTGGAGTCGACCACTGAGGGGAAGGGACTATGGCTACACCTTC.

The chain couples TRBV29-1 to TRBJ2-1, with 7 bases that match TRBD2. The CDR3 has 13 amino acids. The germline V gene has CDR1 SQVTM and CDR2 ANQGSEA. Germline trimming cut 5 bases from V and 1 base from J; bases unmatched to any gene: 2. The CDR3 bases are TGCAGCGTTCCTAGCGGATCCTACAATGAGCAGTTCTTC. It encodes CSVPSGSYNEQFF.

This clone appeared a single time. This chain joins TRBV7-9 and TRBJ1-2; D call uncertain. Germline CDR1 reads SEHNR; CDR2 reads FQNEAQ (reference sequence). The CDR3 has 13 residues. The ends were cut back, 8 bases at V and 0 bases at J, with 10 bases in the middle. The CDR3 spells CASRAGTNYGYTF. In DNA form, the CDR3 reads TGTGCCAGCCGCGCCGGGACTAACTATGGCTACACCTTC.